These T cell receptor beta chains were read from a single sample in a study of OX40 agonist ivuxolimab in advanced cancers. Sequencing used immunoSEQ multiplex PCR; TCRdb keeps in-frame clones, though not all of them. Of 90,000 to 150,000 clones listed, around 89% are singletons. The source material was CD4+ or CD8+ T cells sorted from blood, sampled in a trial of the OX40 agonist ivuxolimab. These TCRs come from an adult with an advanced solid tumor such as melanoma, head and neck, liver or kidney cancer. Both conserved end residues are part of each CDR3. D genes are given only for firm matches. Clone size appears in some rows only: once, few, many, or a class for an expanded clone.

j_call,v_call,clone_size,d_call,cdr3_aa,cdr3_nt
TRBJ1-2,TRBV30,.,.,CAWSPTQGFLYGYTF,TGTGCCTGGAGTCCAACCCAGGGTTTCCTCTATGGCTACACCTTC
TRBJ2-1,TRBV6-5,.,.,CASSYEAAAYNEQFF,TGTGCCAGCAGTTACGAGGCAGCAGCTTACAATGAGCAGTTCTTC
TRBJ2-7,TRBV30,.,.,CAWTHTKPYEQYF,TGTGCCTGGACCCATACGAAGCCCTACGAGCAGTACTTC
TRBJ1-1,TRBV18,.,.,CASSPKELNTEAFF,TGTGCCAGCTCACCAAAAGAGTTGAACACTGAAGCTTTCTTT
TRBJ2-4,TRBV18,.,.,CASSPPGEVAKNIQYF,TGTGCCAGCTCACCACCGGGGGAGGTGGCCAAAAACATTCAGTACTTC
TRBJ2-7,TRBV30,.,TRBD1,CAWTQSGTVASEQYF,TGTGCCTGGACCCAATCCGGGACAGTTGCTTCCGAGCAGTACTTC
TRBJ1-2,TRBV28,.,.,CASSPLGTTYGYTF,TGTGCCAGCAGTCCGCTGGGGACTACCTATGGCTACACCTTC
TRBJ2-1,TRBV5-1,.,TRBD2,CASSQRGLAVNNEQFF,TGCGCCAGCAGCCAGCGGGGACTAGCAGTAAACAATGAGCAGTTCTTC
TRBJ2-7,TRBV6-4,.,TRBD1,CASSDPDRAYEQYF,TGTGCCAGCAGTGACCCGGACAGGGCCTACGAGCAGTACTTC
TRBJ2-5,TRBV7-9,.,.,CASSRQFGPRETQYF,TGTGCCAGCAGCAGGCAGTTCGGGCCCAGGGAGACCCAGTACTTC
TRBJ2-5,TRBV28,.,.,CASSLLQGRQTQYF,TGTGCCAGCAGTTTACTACAGGGTCGGCAGACCCAGTACTTC
TRBJ1-3,TRBV6-5,.,.,CASLVNGDSGNTIYF,TGTGCCAGCCTAGTAAACGGGGACTCTGGAAACACCATATATTTT
TRBJ2-1,TRBV10-3,.,TRBD2,CATNPGLAVNEQFF,TGTGCCACTAATCCGGGACTAGCGGTCAATGAGCAGTTCTTC
TRBJ2-5,TRBV30,once,.,CAWKGQYNLETQYF,TGTGCCTGGAAAGGACAGTACAATTTGGAGACCCAGTACTTC
TRBJ1-2,TRBV10-3,.,.,CAIIGGTGNYGYTF,TGTGCCATCATTGGGGGGACGGGGAACTATGGCTACACCTTC
TRBJ2-3,TRBV11-2,.,TRBD2,CASSQIRGGGNTQYF,TGTGCCAGCAGCCAAATCCGCGGGGGGGGAAATACGCAGTATTTT
TRBJ1-2,TRBV7-9,.,.,CASSLSSGTGYTF,TGTGCCAGCAGCTTATCTTCAGGGACTGGCTACACCTTC
TRBJ1-3,TRBV7-2,.,.,CASSFGSTSGNTIYF,TGTGCCAGCAGCTTCGGCAGCACCTCTGGAAACACCATATATTTT
TRBJ2-5,TRBV9,.,.,CASSEGGLVFSETQYF,TGTGCCAGCAGCGAAGGAGGGTTAGTTTTTTCAGAGACCCAGTACTTC
TRBJ2-1,TRBV2,.,.,CASVGVTYNEQFF,TGTGCCTCGGTGGGGGTGACCTACAATGAGCAGTTCTTC
TRBJ1-6,TRBV4-1,.,TRBD1,CASRTQGQGVSSPLHF,TGCGCCAGCAGAACCCAGGGACAGGGGGTGAGTTCACCCCTCCACTTT
TRBJ2-7,TRBV6-6,.,.,CASSYSPRLPDYEQYF,TGTGCCAGCAGTTACTCCCCCAGGCTGCCTGACTACGAGCAGTACTTC
TRBJ1-2,TRBV2,.,.,CAGWGGGANYGYTF,TGTGCCGGATGGGGAGGGGGAGCTAACTATGGCTACACCTTC
TRBJ1-5,TRBV9,.,TRBD1,CASSKGQGAESQPQHF,TGTGCCAGCAGTAAAGGACAGGGGGCAGAGAGTCAGCCCCAGCATTTT
TRBJ2-6,TRBV7-2,.,TRBD1,CASSLQGAGANVLTF,TGTGCCAGCAGCTTACAGGGGGCTGGGGCCAACGTCCTGACTTTC
TRBJ1-5,TRBV28,.,.,CASSRTGPQPQHF,TGTGCCAGCAGCCGTACAGGGCCCCAGCCCCAGCATTTT
TRBJ2-7,TRBV7-8,.,.,CASSLDQGGQYF,TGTGCCAGCAGCTTAGACCAGGGCGGGCAGTACTTC
TRBJ1-1,TRBV5-1,.,.,CASSSLRALNTEAFF,TGCGCCAGCAGCTCCCTTAGGGCCCTGAACACTGAAGCTTTCTTT
TRBJ1-3,TRBV7-2,.,TRBD1,CASSLLGQAGSGNTIYF,TGTGCCAGCAGCTTATTAGGACAGGCTGGCTCTGGAAACACCATATATTTT
TRBJ2-5,TRBV29-1,.,.,CSVGVSRETQYF,TGCAGCGTTGGAGTCAGCAGGGAGACCCAGTACTTC
TRBJ2-2,TRBV9,.,.,CASSAREAGELFF,TGTGCCAGCAGCGCCAGGGAGGCCGGGGAGCTGTTTTTT
TRBJ2-2,TRBV9,.,.,CASSVGARTGELFF,TGTGCCAGCAGCGTAGGGGCCAGGACCGGGGAGCTGTTTTTT
TRBJ2-3,TRBV18,.,TRBD2,CASSPVGTSLDTQYF,TGTGCCAGCTCACCGGTGGGGACTAGTCTCGATACGCAGTATTTT
TRBJ2-7,TRBV6-5,.,TRBD1,CASSTPDREREQYF,TGTGCCAGCAGTACCCCCGACAGGGAGCGGGAGCAGTACTTC
TRBJ2-3,TRBV5-1,.,.,CASSPDGFRADTQYF,TGCGCCAGCTCTCCGGACGGATTTAGGGCAGATACGCAGTATTTT
TRBJ2-5,TRBV5-1,.,.,CASSLRGTFGETQYF,TGCGCCAGCAGCTTGCGGGGGACTTTTGGTGAGACCCAGTACTTC
TRBJ2-3,TRBV19,.,.,CASSVLGGVSTDTQYF,TGTGCCAGTAGTGTCCTTGGGGGCGTGAGCACAGATACGCAGTATTTT
TRBJ1-2,TRBV9,.,TRBD1,CASSATQGTYYGYTF,TGTGCCAGCAGCGCCACACAGGGGACCTACTATGGCTACACCTTC
TRBJ2-3,TRBV27,.,.,CASSLSKGTLNF,TGTGCCAGCAGTTTATCCAAGGGGACCCTCAATTTT
TRBJ2-2,TRBV7-6,.,TRBD1,CASSPRQGGTGELFF,TGTGCCAGCAGCCCCCGACAGGGGGGTACCGGGGAGCTGTTTTTT
TRBJ2-5,TRBV11-3,.,.,CASSPGGTETQYF,TGTGCCAGCAGCCCTGGGGGGACGGAGACCCAGTACTTC
TRBJ1-5,TRBV15,few,.,CATSRGGRLEQPQHF,TGTGCCACCAGCAGGGGGGGACGTTTAGAACAGCCCCAGCATTTT
TRBJ2-3,TRBV19,.,TRBD2,CASTPLATSTDTQYF,TGTGCCAGTACCCCACTAGCGACTAGCACAGATACGCAGTATTTT
TRBJ1-5,TRBV18,.,TRBD1,CASSPIGTGSQPQHF,TGTGCCAGCTCACCTATTGGGACAGGGAGTCAGCCCCAGCATTTT
TRBJ2-7,TRBV25-1,.,TRBD1,CASSGPPGQGGEQYF,TGTGCCAGCAGTGGTCCTCCGGGACAGGGAGGCGAGCAGTACTTC
TRBJ1-1,TRBV6-4,.,TRBD1,CASNQDRLNAEAFF,TGTGCCAGCAACCAGGACAGGTTAAACGCTGAAGCTTTCTTT
TRBJ2-7,TRBV28,.,.,CASKRDYEQYF,TGTGCCAGCAAAAGGGACTACGAGCAGTACTTC
TRBJ2-2,TRBV6-5,.,TRBD1,CASRPQGPTGELFF,TGTGCCAGCAGGCCACAGGGGCCCACCGGGGAGCTGTTTTTT
TRBJ2-1,TRBV7-9,.,TRBD2,CASSPAGGSYNEQFF,TGTGCCAGCAGCCCAGCGGGGGGGTCCTACAATGAGCAGTTCTTC
TRBJ1-4,TRBV6-6,once,.,CASRNRANEKLFF,TGTGCCAGCAGAAACAGGGCCAATGAAAAACTGTTTTTT